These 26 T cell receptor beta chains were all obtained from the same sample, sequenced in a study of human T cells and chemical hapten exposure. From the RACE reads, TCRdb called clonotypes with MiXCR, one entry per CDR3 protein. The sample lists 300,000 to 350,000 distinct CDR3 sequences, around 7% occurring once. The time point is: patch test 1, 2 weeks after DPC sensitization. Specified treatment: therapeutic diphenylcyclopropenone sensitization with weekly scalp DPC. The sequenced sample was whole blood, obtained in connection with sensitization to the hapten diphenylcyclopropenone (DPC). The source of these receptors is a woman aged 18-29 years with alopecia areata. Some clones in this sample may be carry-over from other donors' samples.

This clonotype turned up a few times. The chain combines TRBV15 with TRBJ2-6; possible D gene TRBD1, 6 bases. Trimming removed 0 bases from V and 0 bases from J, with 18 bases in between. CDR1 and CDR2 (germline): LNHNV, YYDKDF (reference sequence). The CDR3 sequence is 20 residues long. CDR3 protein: CATSRDQKGVISSGANVLTF. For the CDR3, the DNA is TGTGCCACCAGCAGAGATCAGAAGGGGGTAATTTCCTCTGGGGCCAACGTCCTGACTTTC.

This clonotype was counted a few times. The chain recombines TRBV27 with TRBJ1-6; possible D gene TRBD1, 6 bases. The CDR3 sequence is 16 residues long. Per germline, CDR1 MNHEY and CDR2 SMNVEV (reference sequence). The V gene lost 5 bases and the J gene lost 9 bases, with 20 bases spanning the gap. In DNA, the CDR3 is TGTGCCAGCAGTACCGCTTTCGGGGGGGCTCTTTCACCCCTCCACTTT. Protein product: CASSTAFGGALSPLHF.

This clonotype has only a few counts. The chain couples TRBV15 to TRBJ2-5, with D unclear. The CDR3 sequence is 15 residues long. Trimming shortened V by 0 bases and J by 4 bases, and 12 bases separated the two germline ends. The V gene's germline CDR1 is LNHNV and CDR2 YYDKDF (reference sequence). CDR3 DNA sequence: TGTGCCACCAGCAGAGATCCTAGAACCGGAGAGACCCAGTACTTC. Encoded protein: CATSRDPRTGETQYF. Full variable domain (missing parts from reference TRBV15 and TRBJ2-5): DAMVIQNPRYQVTQFGKPVTLSCSQTLNHNVMYWYQQKSSQAPKLLFHYYDKDFNNEADTPDNFQSRRPNTSFCFLDIRSPGLGDTAMYLCATSRDPRTGETQYFGPGTRLLVL.

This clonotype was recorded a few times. CDR3 residues: CSGQGELNTEAFF. CDR3 DNA: TGCAGCGGACAGGGCGAGTTAAACACTGAAGCTTTCTTT. The rearrangement joins TRBV29-1 to TRBJ1-1; TRBD1 agrees at 7 bases. The CDR3 spans 13 residues. The ends lost 7 bases at V and 2 bases at J; junction bases unmatched: 7. The germline V gene has CDR1 SQVTM and CDR2 ANQGSEA.

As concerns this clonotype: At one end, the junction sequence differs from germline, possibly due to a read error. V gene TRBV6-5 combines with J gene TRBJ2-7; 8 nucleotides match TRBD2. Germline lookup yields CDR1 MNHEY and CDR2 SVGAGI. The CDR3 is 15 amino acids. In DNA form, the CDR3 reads TGTGCCAGCTGTTACGAAGGCGGGGGGTCCTACGAGCAGTACTTC. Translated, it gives CASCYEGGGSYEQYF.

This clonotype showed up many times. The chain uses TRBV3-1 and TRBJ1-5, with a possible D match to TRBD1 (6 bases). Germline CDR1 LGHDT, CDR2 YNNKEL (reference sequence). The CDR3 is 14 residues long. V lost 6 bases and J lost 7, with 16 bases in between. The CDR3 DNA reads TGTGCCAGCAGTCTCTACAGGGACCGCCAGCCCCAGCATTTT. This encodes CASSLYRDRQPQHF.

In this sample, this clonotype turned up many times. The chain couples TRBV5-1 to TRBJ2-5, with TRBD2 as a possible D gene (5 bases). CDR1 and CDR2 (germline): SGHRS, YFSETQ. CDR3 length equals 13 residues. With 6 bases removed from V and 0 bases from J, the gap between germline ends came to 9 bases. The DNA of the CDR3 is TGCGCCAGCAACCCCGGGGACCAAGAGACCCAGTACTTC. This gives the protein CASNPGDQETQYF.

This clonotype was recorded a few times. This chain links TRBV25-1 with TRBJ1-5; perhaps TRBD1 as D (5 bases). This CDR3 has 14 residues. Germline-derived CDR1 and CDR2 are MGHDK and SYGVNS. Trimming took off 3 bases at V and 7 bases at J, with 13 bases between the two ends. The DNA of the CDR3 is TGTGCCAGCAGTGAGGCAGGGCTATGGCAGCCCCAGCATTTT. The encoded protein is CASSEAGLWQPQHF.

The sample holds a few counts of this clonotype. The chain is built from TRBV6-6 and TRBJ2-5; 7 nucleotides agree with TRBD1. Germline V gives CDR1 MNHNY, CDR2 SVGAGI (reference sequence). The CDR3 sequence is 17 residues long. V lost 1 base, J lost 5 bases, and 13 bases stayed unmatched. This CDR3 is CASSYYPTGSGLETQYF. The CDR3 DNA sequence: TGTGCCAGCAGTTACTACCCGACAGGGTCAGGATTGGAGACCCAGTACTTC.

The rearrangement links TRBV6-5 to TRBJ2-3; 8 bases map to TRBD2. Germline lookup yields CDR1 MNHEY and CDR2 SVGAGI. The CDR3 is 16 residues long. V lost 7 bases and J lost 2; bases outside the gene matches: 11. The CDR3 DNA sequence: TGTGCCAGCACCAAGACTACCGGACTAGCCACAGATACGCAGTATTTT. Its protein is CASTKTTGLATDTQYF.

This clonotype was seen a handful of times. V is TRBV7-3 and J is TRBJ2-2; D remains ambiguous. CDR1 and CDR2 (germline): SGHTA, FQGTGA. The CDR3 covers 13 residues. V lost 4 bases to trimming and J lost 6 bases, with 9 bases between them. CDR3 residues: CASSSTWPGELFF. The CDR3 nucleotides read TGTGCCAGCAGCTCAACCTGGCCCGGGGAGCTGTTTTTT.

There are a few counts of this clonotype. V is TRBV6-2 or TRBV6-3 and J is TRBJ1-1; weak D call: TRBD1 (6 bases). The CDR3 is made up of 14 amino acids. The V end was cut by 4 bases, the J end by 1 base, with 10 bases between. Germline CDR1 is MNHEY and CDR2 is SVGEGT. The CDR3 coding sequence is TGTGCCAGCAGTTGGTTAGGGGGGAACACTGAAGCTTTCTTT. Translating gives CASSWLGGNTEAFF.

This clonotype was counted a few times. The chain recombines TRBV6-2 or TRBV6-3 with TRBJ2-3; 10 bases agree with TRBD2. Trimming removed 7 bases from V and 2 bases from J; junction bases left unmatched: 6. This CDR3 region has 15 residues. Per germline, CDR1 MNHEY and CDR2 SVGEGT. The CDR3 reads CASNPGLAYTDTQYF. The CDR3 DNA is TGTGCCAGCAATCCGGGACTAGCGTACACAGATACGCAGTATTTT.

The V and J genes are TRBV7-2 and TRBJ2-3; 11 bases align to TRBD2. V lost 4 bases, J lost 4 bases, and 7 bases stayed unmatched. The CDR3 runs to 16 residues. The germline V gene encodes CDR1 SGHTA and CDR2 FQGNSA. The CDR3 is CASSSGNSGGADTQYF. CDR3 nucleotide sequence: TGTGCCAGCAGCTCTGGGAATAGCGGGGGGGCAGATACGCAGTATTTT.

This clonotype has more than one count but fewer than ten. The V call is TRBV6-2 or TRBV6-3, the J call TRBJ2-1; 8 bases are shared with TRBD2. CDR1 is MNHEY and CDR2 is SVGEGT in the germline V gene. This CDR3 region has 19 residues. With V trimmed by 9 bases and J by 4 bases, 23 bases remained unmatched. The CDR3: CASKNAGVIREGRYNEQFF. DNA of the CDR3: TGTGCCAGTAAAAACGCCGGTGTAATCCGGGAGGGAAGGTACAATGAGCAGTTCTTC.

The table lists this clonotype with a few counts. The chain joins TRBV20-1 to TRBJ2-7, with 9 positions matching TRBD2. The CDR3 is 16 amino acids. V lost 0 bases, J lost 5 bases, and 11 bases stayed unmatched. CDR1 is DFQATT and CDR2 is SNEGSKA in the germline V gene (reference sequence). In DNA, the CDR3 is TGCAGTGCTAGAGAGTTCGTGGCGGGGGGGCGTCACGAGCAGTACTTC. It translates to CSAREFVAGGRHEQYF.

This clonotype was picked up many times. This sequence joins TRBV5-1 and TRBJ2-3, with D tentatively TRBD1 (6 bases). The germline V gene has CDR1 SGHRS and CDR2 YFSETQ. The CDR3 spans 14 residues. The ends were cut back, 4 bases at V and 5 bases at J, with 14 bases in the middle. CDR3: CASSPGHREDTQYF. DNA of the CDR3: TGCGCCAGCAGCCCTGGACACAGGGAAGATACGCAGTATTTT. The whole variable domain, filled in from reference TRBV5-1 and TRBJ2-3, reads KAGVTQTPRYLIKTRGQQVTLSCSPISGHRSVSWYQQTPGQGLQFLFEYFSETQRNKGNFPGRFSGRQFSNSRSEMNVSTLELGDSALYLCASSPGHREDTQYFGPGTRLTVL.

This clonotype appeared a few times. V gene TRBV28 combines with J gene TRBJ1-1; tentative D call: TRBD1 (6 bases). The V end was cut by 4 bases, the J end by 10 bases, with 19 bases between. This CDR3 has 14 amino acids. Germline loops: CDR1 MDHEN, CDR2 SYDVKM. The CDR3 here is CASSSATGTKVAFF. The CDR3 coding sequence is TGTGCCAGCAGTTCCGCAACCGGGACAAAGGTAGCTTTCTTT.

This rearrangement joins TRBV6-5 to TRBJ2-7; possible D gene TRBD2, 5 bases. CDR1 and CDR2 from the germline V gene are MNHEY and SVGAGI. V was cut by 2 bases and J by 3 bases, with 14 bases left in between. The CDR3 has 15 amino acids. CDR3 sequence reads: CASSYVSGENYEQYF. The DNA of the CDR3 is TGTGCCAGCAGTTACGTTTCCGGGGAGAACTACGAGCAGTACTTC.

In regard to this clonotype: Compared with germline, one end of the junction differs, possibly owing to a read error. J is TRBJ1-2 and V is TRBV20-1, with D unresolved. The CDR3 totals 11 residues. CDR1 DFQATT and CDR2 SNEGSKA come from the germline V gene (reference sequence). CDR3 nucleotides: TGCAGTGCCAGAGCTAACTATGGCTACACCTTC. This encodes CSARANYGYTF.

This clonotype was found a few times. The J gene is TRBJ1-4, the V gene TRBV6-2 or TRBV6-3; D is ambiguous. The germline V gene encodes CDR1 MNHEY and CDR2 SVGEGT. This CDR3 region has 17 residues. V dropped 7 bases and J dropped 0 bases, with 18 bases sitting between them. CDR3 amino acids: CASISADHRSTNEKLFF. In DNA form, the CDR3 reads TGTGCCAGCATATCTGCAGATCATAGATCAACTAATGAAAAACTGTTTTTT.

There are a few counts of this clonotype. The DNA of the CDR3 is TGCAGCGTTGAAGATCAGTGGGGGAGTGGAGAAAAACTGTTTTTT. It translates to CSVEDQWGSGEKLFF. The rearrangement links TRBV29-1 to TRBJ1-4; possible D gene TRBD1, 5 bases. CDR1 and CDR2 from the germline V gene are SQVTM and ANQGSEA. There are 15 residues in the CDR3. V lost 0 bases and J lost 8, with 16 bases in between.

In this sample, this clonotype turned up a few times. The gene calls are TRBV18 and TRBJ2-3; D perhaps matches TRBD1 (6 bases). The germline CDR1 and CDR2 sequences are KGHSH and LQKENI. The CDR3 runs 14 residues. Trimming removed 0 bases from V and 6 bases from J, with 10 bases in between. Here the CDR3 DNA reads TGTGCCAGCTCACCACCGGGGGCAAGGGATACGCAGTATTTT. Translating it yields CASSPPGARDTQYF.

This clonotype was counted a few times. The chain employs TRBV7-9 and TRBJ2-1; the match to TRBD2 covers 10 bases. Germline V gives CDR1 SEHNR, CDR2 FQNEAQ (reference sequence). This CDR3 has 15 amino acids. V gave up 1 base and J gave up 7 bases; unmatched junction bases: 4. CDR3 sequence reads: CASSLGPLAGNEQFF. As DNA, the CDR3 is TGTGCCAGCAGCTTAGGCCCACTAGCGGGGAATGAGCAGTTCTTC.

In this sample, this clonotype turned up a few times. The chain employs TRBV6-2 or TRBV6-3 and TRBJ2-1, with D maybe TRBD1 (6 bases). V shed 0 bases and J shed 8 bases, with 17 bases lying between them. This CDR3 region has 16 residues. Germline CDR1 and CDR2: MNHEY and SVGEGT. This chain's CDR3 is CASSYSIRPGVDEQFF. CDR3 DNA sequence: TGTGCCAGCAGTTACTCCATACGTCCAGGGGTCGATGAGCAGTTCTTC.

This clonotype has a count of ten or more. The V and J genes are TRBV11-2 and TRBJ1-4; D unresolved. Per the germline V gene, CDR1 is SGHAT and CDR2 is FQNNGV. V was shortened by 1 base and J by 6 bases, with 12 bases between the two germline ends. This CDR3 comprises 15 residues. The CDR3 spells CASSLGVDLDEKLFF. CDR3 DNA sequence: TGTGCCAGCAGCTTAGGGGTGGACTTGGATGAAAAACTGTTTTTT.